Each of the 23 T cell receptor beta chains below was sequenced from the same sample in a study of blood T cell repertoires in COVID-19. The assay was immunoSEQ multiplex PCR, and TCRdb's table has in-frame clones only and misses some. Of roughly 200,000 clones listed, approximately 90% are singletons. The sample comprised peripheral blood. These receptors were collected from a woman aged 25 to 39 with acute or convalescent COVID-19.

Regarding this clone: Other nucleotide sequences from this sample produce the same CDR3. Written as DNA, the CDR3 is TGCGCCAGCAGCCAAGCCGGCACAGATACGCAGTATTTT. Protein: CASSQAGTDTQYF. The rearrangement uses TRBV4-1 and TRBJ2-3, with unresolved D. The CDR3 length is 13 residues. The V end was cut by 1 base, the J end by 1 base, with 3 bases between. The germline gives CDR1 MGHRA, CDR2 YSYEKL.

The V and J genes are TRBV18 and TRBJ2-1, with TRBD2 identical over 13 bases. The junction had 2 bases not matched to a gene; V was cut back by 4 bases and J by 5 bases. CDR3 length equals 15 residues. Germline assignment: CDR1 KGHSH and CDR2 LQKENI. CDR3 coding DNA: TGTGCCAGCTCACTAGGGACTAGCGGGAACAATGAGCAGTTCTTC. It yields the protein CASSLGTSGNNEQFF.

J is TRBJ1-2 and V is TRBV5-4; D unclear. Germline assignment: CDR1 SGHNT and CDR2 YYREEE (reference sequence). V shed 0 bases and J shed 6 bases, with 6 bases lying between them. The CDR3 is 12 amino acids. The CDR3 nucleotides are TGTGCCAGCAGCTTGGAATGGCATGGCTACACCTTC. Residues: CASSLEWHGYTF.

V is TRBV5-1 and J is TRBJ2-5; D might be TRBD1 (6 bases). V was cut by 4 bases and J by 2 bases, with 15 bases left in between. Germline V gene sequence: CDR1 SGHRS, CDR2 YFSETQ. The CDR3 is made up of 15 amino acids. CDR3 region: CASSTYLGQQETQYF. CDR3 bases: TGCGCCAGCAGCACTTACCTCGGACAGCAAGAGACCCAGTACTTC.

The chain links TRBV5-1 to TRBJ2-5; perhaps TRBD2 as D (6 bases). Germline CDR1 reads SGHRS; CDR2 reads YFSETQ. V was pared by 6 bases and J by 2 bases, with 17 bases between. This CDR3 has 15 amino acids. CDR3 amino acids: CASNGGPGAQETQYF. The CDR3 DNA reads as TGCGCCAGCAACGGAGGTCCGGGAGCACAAGAGACCCAGTACTTC.

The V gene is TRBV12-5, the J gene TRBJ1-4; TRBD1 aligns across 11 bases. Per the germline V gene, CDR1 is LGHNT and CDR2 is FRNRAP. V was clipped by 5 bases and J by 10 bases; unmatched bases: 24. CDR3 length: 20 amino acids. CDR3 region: CASGPSPRTGGKSPPAKLFF. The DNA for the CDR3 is TGTGCTAGTGGTCCCTCACCCAGGACAGGGGGCAAATCCCCGCCGGCAAAACTGTTTTTT.

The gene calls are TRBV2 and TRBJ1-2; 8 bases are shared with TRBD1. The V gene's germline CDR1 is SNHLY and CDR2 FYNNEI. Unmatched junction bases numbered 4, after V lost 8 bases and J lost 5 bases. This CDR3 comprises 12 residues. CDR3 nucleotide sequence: TGTGCCAGCCAGGGGGCGATGTATGGCTACACCTTC. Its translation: CASQGAMYGYTF. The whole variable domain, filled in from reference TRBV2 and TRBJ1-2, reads EPEVTQTPSHQVTQMGQEVILRCVPISNHLYFYWYRQILGQKVEFLVSFYNNEISEKSEIFDDQFSVERPDGSNFTLKIRSTKLEDSAMYFCASQGAMYGYTFGSGTRLTVV.

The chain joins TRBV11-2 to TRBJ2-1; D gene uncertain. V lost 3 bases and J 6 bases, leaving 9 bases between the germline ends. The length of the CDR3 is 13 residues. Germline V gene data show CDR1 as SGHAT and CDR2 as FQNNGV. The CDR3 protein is CASSFSTSNEQFF. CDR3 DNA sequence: TGTGCCAGCAGCTTTAGTACGTCCAATGAGCAGTTCTTC.

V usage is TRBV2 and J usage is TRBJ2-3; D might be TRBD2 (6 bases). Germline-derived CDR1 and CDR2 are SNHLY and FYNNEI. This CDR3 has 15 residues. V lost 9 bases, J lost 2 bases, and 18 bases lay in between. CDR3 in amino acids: CARTPGTYYTDTQYF. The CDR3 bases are TGTGCCAGGACTCCCGGGACTTACTACACAGATACGCAGTATTTT.

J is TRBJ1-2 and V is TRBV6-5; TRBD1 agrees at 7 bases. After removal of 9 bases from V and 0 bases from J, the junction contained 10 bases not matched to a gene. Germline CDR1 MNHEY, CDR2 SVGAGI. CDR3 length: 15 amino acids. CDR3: CASAKGASPNYGYTF. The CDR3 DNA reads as TGTGCCAGTGCCAAGGGGGCCTCACCTAACTATGGCTACACCTTC.

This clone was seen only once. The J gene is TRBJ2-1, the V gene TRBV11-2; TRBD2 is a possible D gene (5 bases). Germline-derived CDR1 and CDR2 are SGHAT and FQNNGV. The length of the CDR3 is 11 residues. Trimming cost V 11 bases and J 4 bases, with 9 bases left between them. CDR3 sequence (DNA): TGTGCCTCGGGGAAATACAATGAGCAGTTCTTC. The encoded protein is CASGKYNEQFF.

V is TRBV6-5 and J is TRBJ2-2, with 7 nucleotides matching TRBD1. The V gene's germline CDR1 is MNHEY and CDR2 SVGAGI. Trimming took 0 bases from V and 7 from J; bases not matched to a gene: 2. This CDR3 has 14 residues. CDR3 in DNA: TGTGCCAGCAGTTACTCAGGGGGCGTCGGGGAGCTGTTTTTT. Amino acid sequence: CASSYSGGVGELFF.

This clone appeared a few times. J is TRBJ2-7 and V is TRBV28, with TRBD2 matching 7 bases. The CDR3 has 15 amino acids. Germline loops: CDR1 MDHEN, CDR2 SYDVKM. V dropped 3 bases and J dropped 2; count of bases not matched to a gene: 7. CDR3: CASSLGGDTPYEQYF. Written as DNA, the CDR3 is TGTGCCAGCAGTTTGGGGGGGGATACTCCCTACGAGCAGTACTTC.

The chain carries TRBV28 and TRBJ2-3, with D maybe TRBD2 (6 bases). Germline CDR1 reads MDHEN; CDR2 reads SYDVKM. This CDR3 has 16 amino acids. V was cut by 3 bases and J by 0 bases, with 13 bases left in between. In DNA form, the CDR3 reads TGTGCCAGCAGTTTGGTCTCGGGGACTAGCACAGATACGCAGTATTTT. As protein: CASSLVSGTSTDTQYF.

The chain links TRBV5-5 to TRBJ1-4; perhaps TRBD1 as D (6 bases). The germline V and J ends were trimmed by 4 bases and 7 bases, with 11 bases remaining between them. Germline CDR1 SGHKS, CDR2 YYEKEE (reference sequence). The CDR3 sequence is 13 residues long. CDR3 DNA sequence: TGTGCCAGCAGCCTGGGGGCAGCTGAAAAACTGTTTTTT. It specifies CASSLGAAEKLFF.

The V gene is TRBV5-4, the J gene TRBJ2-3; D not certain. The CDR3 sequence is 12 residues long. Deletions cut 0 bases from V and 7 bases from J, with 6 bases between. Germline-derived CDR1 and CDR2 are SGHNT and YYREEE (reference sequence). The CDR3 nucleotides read TGTGCCAGCAGCTTGGACAGAAATACGCAGTATTTT. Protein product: CASSLDRNTQYF.

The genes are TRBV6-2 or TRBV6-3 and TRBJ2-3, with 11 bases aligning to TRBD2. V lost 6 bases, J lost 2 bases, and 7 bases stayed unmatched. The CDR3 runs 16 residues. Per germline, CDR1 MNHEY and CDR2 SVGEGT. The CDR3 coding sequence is TGTGCCAGCAGCAAGCAACTAGCGGGAGTCACAGATACGCAGTATTTT. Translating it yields CASSKQLAGVTDTQYF.

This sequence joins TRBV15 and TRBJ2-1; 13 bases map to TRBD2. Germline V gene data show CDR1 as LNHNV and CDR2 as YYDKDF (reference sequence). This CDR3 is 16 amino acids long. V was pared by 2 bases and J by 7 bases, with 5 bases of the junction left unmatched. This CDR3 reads CATSRPSGLAGNEQFF. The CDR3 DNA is TGTGCCACCAGCAGACCATCGGGACTAGCGGGGAATGAGCAGTTCTTC.

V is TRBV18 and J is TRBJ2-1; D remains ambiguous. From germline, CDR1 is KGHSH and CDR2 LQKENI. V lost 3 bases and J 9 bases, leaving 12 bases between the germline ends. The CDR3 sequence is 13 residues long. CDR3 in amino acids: CASSPRSLGEQFF. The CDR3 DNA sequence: TGTGCCAGCTCACCCCGTTCCCTCGGTGAGCAGTTCTTC.

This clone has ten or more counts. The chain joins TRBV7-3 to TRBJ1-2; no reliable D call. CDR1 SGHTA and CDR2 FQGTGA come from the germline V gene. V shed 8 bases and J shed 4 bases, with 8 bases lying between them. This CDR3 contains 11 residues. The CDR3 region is CASLPSYGYTF. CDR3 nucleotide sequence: TGTGCCAGCCTACCCTCCTATGGCTACACCTTC. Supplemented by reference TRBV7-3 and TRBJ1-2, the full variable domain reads GAGVSQTPSNKVTEKGKYVELRCDPISGHTALYWYRQSLGQGPEFLIYFQGTGAADDSGLPNDRFFAVRPEGSVSTLKIQRTERGDSAVYLCASLPSYGYTFGSGTRLTVV.

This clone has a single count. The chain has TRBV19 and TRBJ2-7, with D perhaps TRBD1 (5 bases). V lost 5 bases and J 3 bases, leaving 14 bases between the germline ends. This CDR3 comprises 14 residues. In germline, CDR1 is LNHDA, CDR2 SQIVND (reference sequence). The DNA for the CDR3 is TGTGCCAGTAGTCCAAGGGGCCCAATCTACGAGCAGTACTTC. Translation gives CASSPRGPIYEQYF.

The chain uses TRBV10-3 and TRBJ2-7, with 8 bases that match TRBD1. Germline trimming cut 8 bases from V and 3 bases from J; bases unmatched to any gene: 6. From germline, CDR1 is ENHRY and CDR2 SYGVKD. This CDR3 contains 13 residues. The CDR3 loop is CAIAGQGIYEQYF. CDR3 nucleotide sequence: TGTGCCATCGCAGGACAGGGCATCTACGAGCAGTACTTC.

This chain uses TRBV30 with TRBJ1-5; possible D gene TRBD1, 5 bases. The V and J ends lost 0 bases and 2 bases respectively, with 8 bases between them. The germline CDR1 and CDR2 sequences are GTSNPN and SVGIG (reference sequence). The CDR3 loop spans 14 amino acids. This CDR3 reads CAWSVGVGNQPQHF. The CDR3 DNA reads TGTGCCTGGAGTGTAGGGGTAGGCAATCAGCCCCAGCATTTT.